The entry below describes one T cell receptor beta chain. This specimen comes from a study of shared clonotypes between healthy human individuals. This table comes from immunoSEQ multiplex PCR, and its TCRdb copy is limited to in-frame clones, with some not included. The table has roughly 1,500,000 clones, approximately 98.5% seen once; the top ten hold under 0.45%. The CDR3 consists of 15 residues. The V and J ends lost 3 bases and 9 bases, in that order; junction bases with no gene match: 11. CDR1 is SGDLS and CDR2 is YYNGEE in the germline V gene. Source material: naive CD4+ T cells sorted from blood. The subset denotes: CD45RA+ positively selected. The source is a man aged 30-40 years in good health. The rearrangement uses TRBV9 and TRBJ2-1, with 8 bases lining up with TRBD1. The chain's CDR3 is CASSEDAGGFGEQFF. In DNA, the CDR3 is TGTGCCAGCAGCGAAGATGCAGGGGGCTTCGGTGAGCAGTTCTTC.